Shown below are 15 T cell receptor beta chains from a single sample sequenced in a study of CD8 T cells in ankylosing spondylitis. General study findings and limits: Blood from ankylosing spondylitis patients appeared to carry a characteristic roughly eight-variant TCR beta motif.

No antigen is known for these receptors. TCRdb used MiXCR to reprocess the 5' RACE reads, holding one entry per CDR3 protein. The sample lists more than 650,000 distinct CDR3 sequences, 12% occurring once. Source material: blood, either unsorted or a sorted T cell fraction (not recorded which). These receptors were taken from a male donor with ankylosing spondylitis.

The chain couples TRBV10-3 to TRBJ1-5; D is unresolved. CDR3 length: 15 amino acids. Germline V gives CDR1 ENHRY, CDR2 SYGVKD. Between the trimmed V and J ends, which lost 3 bases and 2 bases, there was a span of 11 bases. CDR3 amino acids: CAISELGQGNQPQHF. The CDR3 DNA is TGTGCCATCAGTGAATTGGGTCAGGGCAATCAGCCCCAGCATTTT.

Many counts were recorded for this clonotype. This chain connects TRBV6-1 to TRBJ1-1; no firm D call. The CDR3 contains 16 residues. The V end lost 5 bases, the J end lost 0 bases, and 16 bases lay between the germline ends. Germline CDR1 MNHNS, CDR2 SASEGT. The CDR3 is CASSPDFGVMNTEAFF. DNA of the CDR3: TGTGCCAGCAGTCCAGACTTTGGGGTGATGAACACTGAAGCTTTCTTT.

This clonotype came up a few times. The chain is built from TRBV7-8 and TRBJ2-7; 7 nucleotides match TRBD2. Germline V gene lookup returns CDR1 SGHVS and CDR2 FQNEAQ. The CDR3 totals 12 residues. The V gene end was trimmed by 3 bases and the J gene end by 12 bases; junction bases not matched to a gene: 8. The CDR3 nucleotides read TGTGCCAGCAGCTTTACCGGGGGGTCAGGGTACTTC. It specifies CASSFTGGSGYF.

The chain has TRBV10-3 and TRBJ2-7; TRBD1 aligns across 9 bases. Trimming took 6 bases from V and 0 from J; bases not matched to a gene: 3. The CDR3 is made up of 14 amino acids. Germline CDR1 ENHRY, CDR2 SYGVKD. CDR3 amino acids: CAIRMTGGSYEQYF. DNA of the CDR3: TGTGCCATCAGAATGACAGGGGGCTCCTACGAGCAGTACTTC.

The V gene is TRBV6-5, the J gene TRBJ1-3; D unresolved. The CDR3 runs to 13 residues. The V gene lost 0 bases and the J gene lost 5 bases, with 5 bases spanning the gap. Germline assignment: CDR1 MNHEY and CDR2 SVGAGI. CDR3 sequence: CASSYSLRNTIYF. The CDR3 DNA sequence: TGTGCCAGCAGTTACTCCCTGCGAAACACCATATATTTT.

This clonotype was found a few times. J is TRBJ2-7 and V is TRBV20-1, with no clear D. CDR3 length equals 12 residues. Germline loops: CDR1 DFQATT, CDR2 SNEGSKA (reference sequence). V dropped 4 bases and J dropped 7 bases, with 14 bases sitting between them. Written as DNA, the CDR3 is TGCAGTGCTACCAGCATAATCGGGGAGCAGTACTTC. It is translated as CSATSIIGEQYF.

The J gene is TRBJ1-6, the V gene TRBV20-1; 8 bases are a match to TRBD1. The ends lost 4 bases at V and 10 bases at J; junction bases unmatched: 15. The CDR3 is 16 residues long. Germline CDR1 is DFQATT and CDR2 is SNEGSKA (reference sequence). The CDR3 loop reads CSATLREGTGYSPLHF. The CDR3 DNA reads TGCAGTGCTACCCTCAGGGAGGGGACAGGCTACTCACCCCTCCACTTT.

This clonotype has a handful of counts. This sequence joins TRBV7-2 and TRBJ2-7; the D call may be TRBD1 or TRBD2 (5 bases each). The CDR3 is made up of 15 amino acids. CDR1 and CDR2 (germline): SGHTA, FQGNSA. V lost 5 bases and J 0 bases, leaving 14 bases between the germline ends. The CDR3 is CASSPRDRLSYEQYF. The CDR3 region has the DNA TGTGCCAGCAGCCCCCGGGACCGACTCTCCTACGAGCAGTACTTC. Variable domain in full (rest from reference TRBV7-2 and TRBJ2-7): GAGVSQSPSNKVTEKGKDVELRCDPISGHTALYWYRQSLGQGLEFLIYFQGNSAPDKSGLPSDRFSAERTGGSVSTLTIQRTQQEDSAVYLCASSPRDRLSYEQYFGPGTRLTVT.

This clonotype was counted only a few times. The chain carries TRBV7-2 and TRBJ2-3; 9 nucleotides agree with TRBD2. The V and J ends lost 5 bases and 3 bases, in that order; junction bases with no gene match: 6. The CDR3 totals 15 residues. Looked up from germline, CDR1 is SGHTA and CDR2 is FQGNSA. The CDR3 sequence is CASSLSGRRTDTQYF. CDR3 DNA sequence: TGTGCCAGCAGCCTTAGCGGGAGAAGGACAGATACGCAGTATTTT.

This clonotype was seen many times. This chain uses TRBV5-1 with TRBJ2-7; a possible D gene is TRBD2 (6 bases). The germline V and J ends were trimmed by 3 bases and 2 bases, with 15 bases remaining between them. The CDR3 consists of 15 residues. CDR1 is SGHRS and CDR2 is YFSETQ in the germline V gene. CDR3 loop: CASSSPFRGTYEQYF. Written as DNA, the CDR3 is TGCGCCAGCAGCTCTCCTTTCCGGGGGACCTACGAGCAGTACTTC.

This clonotype was counted a few times. The DNA for the CDR3 is TGTGCCAGCAGCTTAGTTACAGGGGGCGACTTCTACGAGCAGTACTTC. This codes for CASSLVTGGDFYEQYF. The V call is TRBV7-2, the J call TRBJ2-7; 9 nucleotides agree with TRBD1. Trimming cost V 1 base and J 3 bases; bases outside gene matches: 7. The germline V gene has CDR1 SGHTA and CDR2 FQGNSA. This CDR3 is built from 16 residues. Using reference TRBV7-2 and TRBJ2-7 for the parts outside the CDR3, the full variable domain is GAGVSQSPSNKVTEKGKDVELRCDPISGHTALYWYRQSLGQGLEFLIYFQGNSAPDKSGLPSDRFSAERTGGSVSTLTIQRTQQEDSAVYLCASSLVTGGDFYEQYFGPGTRLTVT.

This clonotype was observed at least ten times. The chain uses TRBV7-2 and TRBJ2-1, with D unresolved. V was cut by 0 bases and J by 6 bases, with 9 bases left in between. Germline V gives CDR1 SGHTA, CDR2 FQGNSA. The CDR3 length is 14 residues. CDR3 DNA sequence: TGTGCCAGCAGCTTAGCTCTCAGTTCCAATGAGCAGTTCTTC. Translated, it gives CASSLALSSNEQFF.

This clonotype turned up a few times. A read error may be the cause here, since a much bigger clone is one base away. The chain combines TRBV20-1 with TRBJ1-2; possibly TRBD1 for D (6 bases). V was trimmed by 0 bases and J by 1 base, leaving 6 bases between them. Germline V gene sequence: CDR1 DFQATT, CDR2 SNEGSKA (reference sequence). The CDR3 consists of 13 residues. The CDR3 sequence: CSAREDSNYGYTF. DNA for the CDR3: TGCAGTGCTAGAGAGGACAGTAACTATGGCTACACCTTC.

This clonotype was counted at least ten times. The chain carries TRBV29-1 and TRBJ1-1; TRBD1 is a possible D gene (6 bases). The CDR3 runs 13 residues. V dropped 7 bases and J dropped 5 bases, with 17 bases sitting between them. From germline, CDR1 is SQVTM and CDR2 ANQGSEA. CDR3 region: CSARIQGETEAFF. The CDR3 nucleotides are TGCAGCGCCAGAATACAGGGAGAGACTGAAGCTTTCTTT.

This clonotype was found many times. The V gene is TRBV10-3, the J gene TRBJ1-1; maybe TRBD1 (6 bases). V was shortened by 10 bases and J by 0 bases, with 24 bases between the two germline ends. The CDR3 is 17 residues long. From germline, CDR1 is ENHRY and CDR2 SYGVKD. This CDR3 reads CATMSMWQGPLNTEAFF. The CDR3 DNA sequence: TGTGCCACCATGTCGATGTGGCAGGGGCCCCTGAACACTGAAGCTTTCTTT.